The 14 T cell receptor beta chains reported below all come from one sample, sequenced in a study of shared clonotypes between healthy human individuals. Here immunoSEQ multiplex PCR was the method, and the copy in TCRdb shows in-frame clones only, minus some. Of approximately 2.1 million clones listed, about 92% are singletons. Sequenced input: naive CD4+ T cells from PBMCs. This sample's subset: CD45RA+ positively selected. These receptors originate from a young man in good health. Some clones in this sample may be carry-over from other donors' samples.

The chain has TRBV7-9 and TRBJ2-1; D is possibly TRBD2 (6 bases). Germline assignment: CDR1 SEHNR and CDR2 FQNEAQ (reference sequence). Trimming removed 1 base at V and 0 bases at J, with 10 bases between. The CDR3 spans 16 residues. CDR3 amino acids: CASSLGDGSSYNEQFF. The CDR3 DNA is TGTGCCAGCAGCTTAGGGGACGGGAGCTCCTACAATGAGCAGTTCTTC.

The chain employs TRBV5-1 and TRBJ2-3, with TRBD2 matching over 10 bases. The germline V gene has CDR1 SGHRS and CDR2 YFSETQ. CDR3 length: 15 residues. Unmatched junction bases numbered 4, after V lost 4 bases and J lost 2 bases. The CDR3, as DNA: TGCGCCAGCAGCCAACTAGCGGGGCACACAGATACGCAGTATTTT. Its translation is CASSQLAGHTDTQYF. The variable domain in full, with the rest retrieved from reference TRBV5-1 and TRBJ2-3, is KAGVTQTPRYLIKTRGQQVTLSCSPISGHRSVSWYQQTPGQGLQFLFEYFSETQRNKGNFPGRFSGRQFSNSRSEMNVSTLELGDSALYLCASSQLAGHTDTQYFGPGTRLTVL.

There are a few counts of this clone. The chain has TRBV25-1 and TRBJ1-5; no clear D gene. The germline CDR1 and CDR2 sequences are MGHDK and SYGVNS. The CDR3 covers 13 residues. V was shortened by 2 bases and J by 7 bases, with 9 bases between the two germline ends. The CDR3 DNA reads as TGTGCCAGCAGTGAAGGGAACCGGCAGCCCCAGCATTTT. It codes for CASSEGNRQPQHF.

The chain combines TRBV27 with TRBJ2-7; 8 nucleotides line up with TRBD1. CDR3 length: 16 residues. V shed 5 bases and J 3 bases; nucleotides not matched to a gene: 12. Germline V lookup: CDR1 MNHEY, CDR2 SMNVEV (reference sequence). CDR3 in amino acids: CASSRPGQVGHYEQYF. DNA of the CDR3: TGTGCCAGCAGTCGTCCGGGACAGGTAGGGCACTACGAGCAGTACTTC.

CDR3 residues: CASSSRRGNEAFF. CDR3 DNA sequence: TGTGCCAGCAGTTCTCGGAGGGGTAACGAAGCTTTCTTT. V and J are TRBV27 and TRBJ1-1; a possible D gene is TRBD1 (5 bases). The ends were cut back, 4 bases at V and 8 bases at J, with 14 bases in the middle. Looked up from germline, CDR1 is MNHEY and CDR2 is SMNVEV (reference sequence). CDR3 length equals 13 residues.

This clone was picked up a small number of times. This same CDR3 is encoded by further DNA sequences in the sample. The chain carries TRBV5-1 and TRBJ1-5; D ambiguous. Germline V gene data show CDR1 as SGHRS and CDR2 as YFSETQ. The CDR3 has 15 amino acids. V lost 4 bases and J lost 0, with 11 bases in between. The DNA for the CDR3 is TGCGCCAGCAGCAAGGACGGGAATAGCAATCAGCCCCAGCATTTT. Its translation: CASSKDGNSNQPQHF.

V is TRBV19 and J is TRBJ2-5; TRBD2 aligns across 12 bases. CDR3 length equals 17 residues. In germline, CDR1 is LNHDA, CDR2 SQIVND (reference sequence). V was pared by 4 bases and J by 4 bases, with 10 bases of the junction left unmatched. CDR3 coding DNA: TGTGCCAGTAGTAGTAGGGCCCTGGGACTAGCGGGAGAGACCCAGTACTTC. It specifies CASSSRALGLAGETQYF.

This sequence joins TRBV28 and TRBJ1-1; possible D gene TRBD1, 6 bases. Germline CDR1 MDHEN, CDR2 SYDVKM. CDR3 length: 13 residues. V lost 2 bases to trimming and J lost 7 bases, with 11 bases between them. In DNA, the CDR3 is TGTGCCAGCAGTTTAGGGGGGCGGGATGAAGCTTTCTTT. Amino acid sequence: CASSLGGRDEAFF.

The CDR3 spells CASVPVIGAGVSTDTQYF. The CDR3 nucleotides are TGTGCCAGCGTACCGGTGATCGGCGCGGGGGTTAGCACAGATACGCAGTATTTT. The chain carries TRBV28 and TRBJ2-3; 7 nucleotides align to TRBD2. The V gene end was trimmed by 8 bases and the J gene end by 0 bases; junction bases not matched to a gene: 17. From germline, CDR1 is MDHEN and CDR2 SYDVKM. The CDR3 has 18 residues.

CDR3 sequence: CASSQDYRGGYTF. CDR3 DNA: TGTGCCAGCAGCCAAGATTATAGAGGCGGCTACACCTTC. This chain uses TRBV14 with TRBJ1-2; D not certain. Germline V gives CDR1 SGHDN, CDR2 FVKESK. The CDR3 is 13 amino acids. V was pared by 0 bases and J by 8 bases, with 10 bases between.

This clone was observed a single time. The CDR3 DNA is TGCGCCAGCAGCCAAGACCTACGGCTTAATCTGAACACTGAAGCTTTCTTT. Translating gives CASSQDLRLNLNTEAFF. J is TRBJ1-1 and V is TRBV4-1; D gene ambiguous. The CDR3 runs to 17 residues. Germline V gene sequence: CDR1 MGHRA, CDR2 YSYEKL. Trimming took 0 bases from V and 0 from J, leaving 14 bases between them.

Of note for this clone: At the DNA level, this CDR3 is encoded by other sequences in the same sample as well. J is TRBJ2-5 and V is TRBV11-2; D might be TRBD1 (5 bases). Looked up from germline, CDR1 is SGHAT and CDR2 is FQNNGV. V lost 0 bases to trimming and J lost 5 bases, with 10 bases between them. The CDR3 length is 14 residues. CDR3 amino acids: CASSLEGRVETQYF. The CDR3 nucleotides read TGTGCCAGCAGCTTAGAGGGGCGCGTTGAGACCCAGTACTTC.

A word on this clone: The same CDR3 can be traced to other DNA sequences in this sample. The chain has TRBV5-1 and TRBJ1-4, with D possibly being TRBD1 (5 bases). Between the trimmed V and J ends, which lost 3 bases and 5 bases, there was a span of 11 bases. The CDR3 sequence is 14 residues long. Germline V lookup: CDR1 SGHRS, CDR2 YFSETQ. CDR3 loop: CASSSTGTNEKLFF. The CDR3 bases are TGCGCCAGCAGCTCAACAGGAACGAATGAAAAACTGTTTTTT.

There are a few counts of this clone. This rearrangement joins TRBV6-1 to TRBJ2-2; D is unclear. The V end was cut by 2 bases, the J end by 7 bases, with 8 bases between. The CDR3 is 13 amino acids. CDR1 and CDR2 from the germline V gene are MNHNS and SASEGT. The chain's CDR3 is CASSEHGVGELFF. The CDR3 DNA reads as TGTGCCAGCAGTGAACATGGGGTCGGGGAGCTGTTTTTT.